This T cell receptor beta chain is from a study of blood T cell repertoires in COVID-19. The wider study: Samples taken during acute and convalescent COVID-19 were collected in the United States, Italy and Spain.

Cohorts were assigned according to the clinical history that participants reported. Trimming cost V 0 bases and J 4 bases; bases outside gene matches: 10. This CDR3 comprises 16 residues. The germline V gene has CDR1 SGHKS and CDR2 YYEKEE (reference sequence). This clone was seen a handful of times. Sequencing was performed with immunoSEQ multiplex PCR; in TCRdb, only in-frame clones are kept and a portion is missing. The sample yields roughly 160,000 clones, 79% seen once. This chain joins TRBV5-5 and TRBJ2-7, with 7 bases aligning to TRBD2. Sequenced input: PBMCs or T cells enriched from blood (not recorded which). The sequence was obtained from a woman between 65 and 79 years old in a cohort exposed to, infected with or recovered from COVID-19 (not recorded which). CDR3 DNA sequence: TGTGCCAGCAGCTTGGGTGCTAGCGGAGCCCAATACGAGCAGTACTTC. As protein: CASSLGASGAQYEQYF.